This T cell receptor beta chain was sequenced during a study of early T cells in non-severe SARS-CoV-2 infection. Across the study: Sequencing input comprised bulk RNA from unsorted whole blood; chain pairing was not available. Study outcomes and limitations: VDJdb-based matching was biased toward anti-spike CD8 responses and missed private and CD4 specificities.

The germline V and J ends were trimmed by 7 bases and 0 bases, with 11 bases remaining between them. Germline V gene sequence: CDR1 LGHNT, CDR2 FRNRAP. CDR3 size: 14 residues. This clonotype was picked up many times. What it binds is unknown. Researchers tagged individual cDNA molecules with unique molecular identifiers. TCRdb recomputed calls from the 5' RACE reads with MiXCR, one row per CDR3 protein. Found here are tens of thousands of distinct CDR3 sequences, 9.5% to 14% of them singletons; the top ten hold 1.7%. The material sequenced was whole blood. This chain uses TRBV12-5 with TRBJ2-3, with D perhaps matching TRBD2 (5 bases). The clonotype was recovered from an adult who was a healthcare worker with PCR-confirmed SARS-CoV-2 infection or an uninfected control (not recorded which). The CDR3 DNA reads TGTGCTAGTGCCCCGGACTCTAGCACAGATACGCAGTATTTT. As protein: CASAPDSSTDTQYF. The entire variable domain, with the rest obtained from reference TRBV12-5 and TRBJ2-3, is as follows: DARVTQTPRHKVTEMGQEVTMRCQPILGHNTVFWYRQTMMQGLELLAYFRNRAPLDDSGMPKDRFSAEMPDATLATLKIQPSEPRDSAVYFCASAPDSSTDTQYFGPGTRLTVL.